These 6 T cell receptor beta chains were sequenced from one sample in a study of spatial heterogeneity in lung cancer. TCRdb redid the calling of the 5' RACE reads with MiXCR, one entry per CDR3 protein. The table lists roughly 80,000 distinct CDR3 sequences, around 13% of them singletons. The time point was: sample taken at primary tumor resection. Unsorted tumor, nontumor lung tissue or cryopreserved PBMC supplied the whole RNA. Sequenced material: PBMCs, taken at surgery. All receptors come from a male donor with early-stage non-small cell lung cancer.

This clonotype was observed a few times. The chain is built from TRBV5-4 and TRBJ2-3; D is tentatively TRBD1 or TRBD2 (5 bases each). V lost 2 bases and J 6 bases, leaving 13 bases between the germline ends. The CDR3 length is 14 residues. Germline CDR1 SGHNT, CDR2 YYREEE (reference sequence). The CDR3 is CASSFDSGTDTQYF. The CDR3 bases are TGTGCCAGCAGCTTTGACAGTGGGACGGATACGCAGTATTTT.

The chain employs TRBV5-4 and TRBJ1-2, with 9 bases aligning to TRBD1. Germline V CDR1 and CDR2: SGHNT, YYREEE (reference sequence). The junction had 6 bases not matched to a gene; V was cut back by 4 bases and J by 8 bases. This CDR3 region has 13 residues. CDR3 sequence (DNA): TGTGCCAGCAGCCCCTGGACAGGGGACGGCTACACCTTC. Its protein product is CASSPWTGDGYTF.

In this sample, this clonotype turned up many times. V is TRBV29-1 and J is TRBJ2-3, with 11 bases fitting TRBD2. Germline assignment: CDR1 SQVTM and CDR2 ANQGSEA. The J segment lost 5 bases and the V segment lost 0 bases, leaving 4 bases of the junction unmatched. This CDR3 region has 15 residues. The CDR3 loop reads CSVEDGTSGRDTQYF. The CDR3 DNA reads TGCAGCGTTGAAGATGGTACTAGCGGGAGAGATACGCAGTATTTT.

Ten or more counts support this clonotype. The chain links TRBV10-3 to TRBJ1-1; D not certain. This CDR3 has 14 residues. The ends were cut back, 3 bases at V and 0 bases at J, with 8 bases in the middle. Germline V lookup: CDR1 ENHRY, CDR2 SYGVKD. The CDR3 here is CAISEWALNTEAFF. CDR3 in DNA: TGTGCCATCAGTGAATGGGCGTTGAACACTGAAGCTTTCTTT.

This chain connects TRBV19 to TRBJ2-1, with D possibly TRBD2 on 6 matching bases. CDR1 is LNHDA, CDR2 SQIVND, per germline (reference sequence). The CDR3 contains 16 residues. Trimming took off 2 bases at V and 5 bases at J, with 16 bases between the two ends. The CDR3 reads CASSIRWRGLDNEQFF. The DNA for the CDR3 is TGTGCCAGTAGTATAAGATGGAGGGGACTCGACAATGAGCAGTTCTTC.

The rearrangement links TRBV11-2 to TRBJ2-7; perhaps TRBD2 as D (6 bases). Germline CDR1 and CDR2: SGHAT and FQNNGV. The V end was cut by 1 base, the J end by 8 bases, with 9 bases between. The CDR3 consists of 12 residues. The CDR3 DNA reads TGTGCCAGCAGCTTAGGAGGAGGGAAGCAGTACTTC. This encodes CASSLGGGKQYF.